This T cell receptor beta chain was obtained from a study of radiation and T cells in renal cell carcinoma. Study-level background: Nephrectomy followed 15 Gy stereotactic body radiation by 4 weeks.

The CDR3 covers 14 residues. In germline, CDR1 is SGHTS, CDR2 YDEGEE. The ends were cut back, 2 bases at V and 3 bases at J, with 12 bases in the middle. This clone came up once. As yet, its antigen is unknown. Sequencing used immunoSEQ multiplex PCR; TCRdb keeps in-frame clones, though not all of them. The sample includes some 100,000 clones, 82% of them seen just once. Time point meaning: baseline pretreatment blood. Indicated treatment: 15 Gy SBRT to primary tumor, nephrectomy 4 weeks later. Serial blood draws occurred at baseline and 2 and 4 weeks post-SBRT. Whole-study results and caveats: In blood, top tumor clones expanded by 2 weeks, shrinking by 4.

This sample comprised blood, obtained from a patient whose treatment included radiotherapy and nephrectomy. The receptor's source is a man aged 55 to 69 with renal cell carcinoma. The rearrangement links TRBV5-8 to TRBJ2-7; D tentatively reads TRBD1 or TRBD2 (5 bases each). This chain's CDR3 is CASSFPGPSYEQYF. CDR3 coding DNA: TGTGCCAGCAGCTTCCCGGGACCGAGCTACGAGCAGTACTTC.